Following are 18 T cell receptor beta chains from one sample sequenced in a study of blood T cell repertoires in COVID-19. Data came from immunoSEQ multiplex PCR; TCRdb stores just in-frame clones and leaves some out. The sample consists of 70,000 to 100,000 clones, 88% of them appearing once. Sequences were obtained from peripheral blood. These receptors were collected from a woman in her 70s with acute or convalescent COVID-19.

The chain links TRBV5-6 to TRBJ1-1; TRBD1 might be the D (6 bases). From germline, CDR1 is SGHDT and CDR2 YYEEEE. Deletions cut 4 bases from V and 2 bases from J, with 15 bases between. The CDR3 has 15 residues. CDR3 bases: TGTGCCAGCAGCGCCCTGACAGGATCCAACACTGAAGCTTTCTTT. Protein product: CASSALTGSNTEAFF.

The count of this clone is one. The rearrangement joins TRBV24-1 to TRBJ2-1; 10 bases match TRBD2. V lost 10 bases, J lost 10 bases, and 9 bases stayed unmatched. The CDR3 contains 13 residues. The germline V gene has CDR1 KGHDR and CDR2 SFDVKD. CDR3 bases: TGTGCCACAACGAGGGGAGCGGGAGGGGAGCAGTTCTTC. It codes for CATTRGAGGEQFF.

J is TRBJ2-7 and V is TRBV29-1; tentative D call: TRBD1 (6 bases). CDR1 is SQVTM, CDR2 ANQGSEA, per germline. The length of the CDR3 is 12 residues. V shed 4 bases and J shed 5 bases, with 12 bases lying between them. CDR3 region: CSVGQGYHEQYF. The CDR3 DNA follows: TGCAGCGTTGGGCAGGGGTATCACGAGCAGTACTTC.

V is TRBV2 and J is TRBJ1-2, with D perhaps matching TRBD1 (6 bases). V lost 2 bases and J 7 bases, leaving 14 bases between the germline ends. Germline-derived CDR1 and CDR2 are SNHLY and FYNNEI. The CDR3 covers 14 residues. The CDR3 region is CASSELRGLGGYTF. The DNA for the CDR3 is TGTGCCAGCAGTGAACTGCGGGGGCTTGGTGGCTACACCTTC.

The count of this clone is one. V gene TRBV2 combines with J gene TRBJ1-3; no clear D gene. V was shortened by 8 bases and J by 0 bases, with 11 bases between the two germline ends. Germline V gene data show CDR1 as SNHLY and CDR2 as FYNNEI. The CDR3 is 14 residues long. CDR3 amino acids: CASWGGTSGNTIYF. The CDR3 bases are TGTGCCAGCTGGGGAGGCACCTCTGGAAACACCATATATTTT.

The chain combines TRBV2 with TRBJ2-1; TRBD2 might be the D (5 bases). CDR1 and CDR2 (germline): SNHLY, FYNNEI. The CDR3 sequence is 12 residues long. The V gene lost 7 bases and the J gene lost 6 bases, with 10 bases spanning the gap. The CDR3 DNA follows: TGTGCCAGCACAGGTCTAGCCAATGAGCAGTTCTTC. This sequence encodes CASTGLANEQFF.

V is TRBV6-5 and J is TRBJ1-6; TRBD1 aligns across 8 bases. From germline, CDR1 is MNHEY and CDR2 SVGAGI. The CDR3 runs to 15 residues. With V trimmed by 6 bases and J by 6 bases, 7 bases remained unmatched. In nucleotides, the CDR3 is TGTGCCAGCAGGACCGGGACAGGCTTTAATTCACCCCTCCACTTT. Protein sequence: CASRTGTGFNSPLHF.

V and J are TRBV6-1 and TRBJ1-4; D is perhaps TRBD1 (5 bases). CDR3 length equals 18 residues. Germline V CDR1 and CDR2: MNHNS, SASEGT. The V end lost 0 bases, the J end lost 0 bases, and 14 bases lay between the germline ends. CDR3 DNA sequence: TGTGCCAGCAGTGAAGCGCTGGTAGGGGCGTCAACTAATGAAAAACTGTTTTTT. Its protein is CASSEALVGASTNEKLFF.

The gene calls are TRBV4-2 and TRBJ2-2, with TRBD2 matching 8 bases. V gave up 4 bases and J gave up 2 bases; unmatched junction bases: 9. Germline CDR1 reads LGHNA; CDR2 reads YNFKEQ. This CDR3 has 17 residues. In nucleotides, the CDR3 is TGTGCCAGCAGCCGAAATGCTCGGGGGGGAAACACCGGGGAGCTGTTTTTT. Its protein product is CASSRNARGGNTGELFF.

CDR3 DNA sequence: TGTGCCAGCAGCTTAGGTTCCAGTTACAATGAGCAGTTCTTC. Encoded protein: CASSLGSSYNEQFF. V and J are TRBV7-7 and TRBJ2-1, with D unclear. The V and J ends lost 1 base and 4 bases respectively, with 8 bases between them. The CDR3 totals 14 residues. In germline, CDR1 is SSHAT, CDR2 FNYEAQ (reference sequence).

The chain joins TRBV6-4 to TRBJ1-3; D may be TRBD1 (6 bases). There are 18 residues in the CDR3. V was pared by 0 bases and J by 1 base, with 16 bases between. Germline loops: CDR1 MRHNA, CDR2 SNTAGT. The CDR3 spells CASSDSNEQQGSGNTIYF. The DNA for the CDR3 is TGTGCCAGCAGTGACTCCAACGAACAACAGGGTTCTGGAAACACCATATATTTT.

The V call is TRBV24-1, the J call TRBJ2-6; 9 nucleotides match TRBD1. This CDR3 is built from 14 residues. In germline, CDR1 is KGHDR, CDR2 SFDVKD. Trimming at V came to 9 bases and at J to 1 base, leaving 0 bases not matched to a gene. The CDR3 loop reads CATGTGSGANVLTF. The DNA for the CDR3 is TGTGCCACCGGGACAGGGTCTGGGGCCAACGTCCTGACTTTC.

The chain recombines TRBV30 with TRBJ2-5, with D uncertain. The CDR3 loop spans 12 amino acids. Germline values: CDR1 GTSNPN, CDR2 SVGIG (reference sequence). With 0 bases removed from V and 7 bases from J, the gap between germline ends came to 9 bases. CDR3 sequence reads: CAWSVRFGTQYF. CDR3 in DNA: TGTGCCTGGAGTGTACGGTTTGGGACCCAGTACTTC.

The chain links TRBV30 to TRBJ2-4, with 8 positions matching TRBD2. Per germline, CDR1 GTSNPN and CDR2 SVGIG (reference sequence). The CDR3 sequence is 16 residues long. The J segment lost 3 bases and the V segment lost 2 bases, leaving 9 bases of the junction unmatched. CDR3 protein: CAWSLRTSSDKNIQYF. As DNA, the CDR3 is TGTGCCTGGAGTCTTAGGACTAGCAGCGACAAAAACATTCAGTACTTC.

V usage is TRBV7-6 and J usage is TRBJ2-1, with 8 bases aligning to TRBD1. CDR3 length: 15 residues. V was pared by 1 base and J by 6 bases, with 5 bases of the junction left unmatched. Germline V gene data show CDR1 as SGHVS and CDR2 as FNYEAQ. CDR3 DNA: TGTGCCAGCAGCTTAGGACAGGGGTTTGTCAATGAGCAGTTCTTC. Its translation is CASSLGQGFVNEQFF. Full variable domain (rest looked up from reference TRBV7-6 and TRBJ2-1): GAGVSQSPRYKVTKRGQDVALRCDPISGHVSLYWYRQALGQGPEFLTYFNYEAQQDKSGLPNDRFSAERPEGSISTLTIQRTEQRDSAMYRCASSLGQGFVNEQFFGPGTRLTVL.

This chain links TRBV10-1 with TRBJ2-7; D is unresolved. CDR1 and CDR2 from the germline V gene are WNHNN and SYGVQD (reference sequence). CDR3 length equals 12 residues. V was pared by 0 bases and J by 8 bases, with 8 bases between. CDR3 DNA: TGCGCCAGCAGTGAGTCTGGCCGTCAGCAGTACTTC. Amino acids: CASSESGRQQYF.

This clone was counted once. This chain connects TRBV29-1 to TRBJ2-7; 7 bases fit TRBD1. The CDR3 has 14 amino acids. CDR1 is SQVTM, CDR2 ANQGSEA, per germline. V lost 1 base to trimming and J lost 4 bases; unmatched junction nucleotides: 7. The CDR3 bases are TGCAGCGTTGAAGTCAGGGACAGAGTATACGAGCAGTACTTC. This encodes CSVEVRDRVYEQYF.

The CDR3 bases are TGTGCCAGTAGTATAGATCTTCGGACAGGGATTTATGGCTACACCTTC. Protein: CASSIDLRTGIYGYTF. V gene TRBV19 combines with J gene TRBJ1-2; 8 bases are a match to TRBD1. Per germline, CDR1 LNHDA and CDR2 SQIVND (reference sequence). The CDR3 consists of 16 residues. After removal of 0 bases from V and 5 bases from J, the junction contained 8 bases not matched to a gene.